This TCR beta chain was sequenced during a study of T cell repertoires in cytomegalovirus infection. Whole-study results and caveats: There were carriers of CMV plus the relevant HLA, and cumulative public TCR beta family frequency identified them.

Losses at the gene ends were 2 bases for V and 4 bases for J; bases not matched to a gene: 4. Germline loops: CDR1 MGHRA, CDR2 YSYEKL. This CDR3 is 15 amino acids long. MiXCR, applied by TCRdb to the reads, yields one record per CDR3 protein. The sample carries about 220,000 distinct CDR3 sequences, about 39% recorded once. In its sample, this clonotype was seen a few times. Its antigen is currently unknown. The input for sequencing was CD8+ T cells from cultured PBMCs, taken from culture after CMV antigen stimulation. The rearrangement uses TRBV4-1 and TRBJ2-1, with TRBD1 identical over 8 bases. The TCR comes from a human donor in good health (CMV status not recorded). Some clones in this sample may be carry-over from other donors' samples. The CDR3 sequence: CASSQRQGSYNEQFF. In DNA, the CDR3 is TGCGCCAGCAGCCAACGACAGGGGTCGTACAATGAGCAGTTCTTC.